This TCR beta chain is from a study of blood T cell repertoires in COVID-19. Produced via immunoSEQ multiplex PCR; TCRdb's table is partial and in-frame only. The sample shows roughly 70,000 clones, roughly 91% of them seen only once. This CDR3 contains 13 residues. V was clipped by 4 bases and J by 6 bases, with 8 bases between them. From germline, CDR1 is KGHDR and CDR2 SFDVKD. The chain joins TRBV24-1 to TRBJ1-4; D is perhaps TRBD1 (5 bases). The clonotype comes from a human donor in a cohort sampled during active COVID-19. The specimen sequenced was peripheral blood. The CDR3 spells CATSDREDEKLFF. The DNA of the CDR3 is TGTGCCACCAGTGACAGGGAGGATGAAAAACTGTTTTTT.